The clone carrying this T cell receptor beta chain appeared many times. Antigen unknown. These data come from a study of identical twins. Study-wide findings and caveats: With beta out-of-frame sequences, excess sharing by twins was weaker.

Healthy Caucasians were all of the donors. Trimming removed 3 bases from V and 5 bases from J, with 17 bases in between. The CDR3 is 15 residues long. Germline V gene data show CDR1 as SGDLS and CDR2 as YYNGEE. TCRdb called the 5' RACE reads again in MiXCR, with one record for every CDR3 protein. The table records roughly 710,000 distinct CDR3 sequences, 6.1% of them present only once. Sequenced input: naive T cells sorted from blood. This receptor was obtained from a man aged 18 to 29 in good health. The chain has TRBV9 and TRBJ1-2; D is undetermined. The CDR3 DNA is TGTGCCAGCAGCGCGCCCCGGATGGCAGGATATGGCTACACCTTC. This encodes CASSAPRMAGYGYTF.